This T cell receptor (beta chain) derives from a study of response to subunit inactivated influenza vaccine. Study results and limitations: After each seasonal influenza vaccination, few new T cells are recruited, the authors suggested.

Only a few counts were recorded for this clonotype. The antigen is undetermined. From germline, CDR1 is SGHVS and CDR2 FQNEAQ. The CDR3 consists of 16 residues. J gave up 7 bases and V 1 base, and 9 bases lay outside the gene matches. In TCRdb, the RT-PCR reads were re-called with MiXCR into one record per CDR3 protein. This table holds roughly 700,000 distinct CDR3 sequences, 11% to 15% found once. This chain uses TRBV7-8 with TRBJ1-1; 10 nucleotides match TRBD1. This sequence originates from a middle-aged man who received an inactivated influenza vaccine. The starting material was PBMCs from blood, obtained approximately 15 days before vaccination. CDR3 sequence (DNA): TGTGCCAGCAGCTTAGTACCGACAGGGGGCCTTGTTGAAGCTTTCTTT. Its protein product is CASSLVPTGGLVEAFF. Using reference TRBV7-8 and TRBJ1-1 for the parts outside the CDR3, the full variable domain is GAGVSQSPRYKVAKRGQDVALRCDPISGHVSLFWYQQALGQGPEFLTYFQNEAQLDKSGLPSDRFFAERPEGSVSTLKIQRTQQEDSAVYLCASSLVPTGGLVEAFFGQGTRLTVV.